This T cell receptor (beta chain) was identified during a study of cytomegalovirus exposure and HLA in healthy donors. Study-wide context: Across around 400 genotyped donors, 81% landed in the Caucasian-associated ancestry cluster.

There are 14 residues in the CDR3. Trimming removed 3 bases from V and 1 base from J, with 7 bases in between. The germline V gene encodes CDR1 MDHEN and CDR2 SYDVKM. PCR primers comprised 60 Vbeta and 13 Jbeta primers. Sequenced by immunoSEQ multiplex PCR; TCRdb stores in-frame clones only, minus some. This table holds 250,000 or so clones, over 90% found once. To note about this clone: Its target is not known.

Study-level findings and limits: According to reports, the classifier identified cytomegalovirus status with high specificity and sensitivity. In a later analysis, a genetic analysis reported fewer productive-TCR N-insertions in an Asian-associated ancestry cluster than the cohort average.

The sample was PBMCs. The origin of this receptor is a girl aged 2-10 years in good health and CMV-seronegative. The chain employs TRBV28 and TRBJ1-5; TRBD1 might be the D (6 bases). The CDR3 sequence: CASSFTGSNQPQHF. The CDR3 DNA reads as TGTGCCAGCAGTTTCACAGGGAGCAATCAGCCCCAGCATTTT. The full variable domain, rest sourced from reference TRBV28 and TRBJ1-5, is DVKVTQSSRYLVKRTGEKVFLECVQDMDHENMFWYRQDPGLGLRLIYFSYDVKMKEKGDIPEGYSVSREKKERFSLILESASTNQTSMYLCASSFTGSNQPQHFGDGTRLSIL.